The 7 T cell receptor beta chains in this list originate from one sample, sequenced in a study of blood T cell repertoires in COVID-19 (dated by TCRdb to 2018 to 2021). Library preparation used the immunoSEQ multiplex PCR assay. The table was pulled from immuneACCESS by TCRdb, which kept in-frame rearrangements only. Such tables lose some clones; where checked, under half of the loss comes from unresolved V genes, and the rest has no known cause. The sample contains some 74,000 clones, about 82% of them found a single time. The ten biggest clones cover approximately 4.4% of the sample. Sequenced sample: peripheral blood. The receptors shown here come from a woman of 80 years or more with active or convalescent COVID-19.

V is TRBV19 and J is TRBJ2-3; possibly TRBD2 for D (6 bases). This CDR3 has 13 amino acids. From germline, CDR1 is LNHDA and CDR2 SQIVND (reference sequence). V lost 6 bases, J lost 2 bases, and 9 bases lay in between. The CDR3 region is CASSGRPTDTQYF. DNA for the CDR3: TGTGCCAGTAGCGGGAGACCCACAGATACGCAGTATTTT.

This chain joins TRBV7-9 and TRBJ2-1; D call uncertain. Germline CDR1 reads SEHNR; CDR2 reads FQNEAQ (reference sequence). This CDR3 contains 15 residues. Trimming took off 5 bases at V and 5 bases at J, with 16 bases between the two ends. The DNA for the CDR3 is TGTGCCAGCAGCCAGGTCGAGTTCTACGACAATGAGCAGTTCTTC. Translation gives CASSQVEFYDNEQFF.

The gene calls are TRBV27 and TRBJ1-1; D gene unclear. The CDR3 is made up of 15 amino acids. The germline CDR1 and CDR2 sequences are MNHEY and SMNVEV (reference sequence). Deletions cut 4 bases from V and 1 base from J, with 13 bases between. CDR3 DNA: TGTGCCAGCAGTTCCCGACCGGAGGGGAACACTGAAGCTTTCTTT. Translation: CASSSRPEGNTEAFF.

The gene calls are TRBV5-1 and TRBJ1-6; D is unclear. Trimming left V 0 bases short and J 7 bases short, with 8 bases between. This CDR3 is 14 amino acids long. CDR1 SGHRS and CDR2 YFSETQ come from the germline V gene. CDR3 sequence reads: CASSLESINSPLHF. DNA of the CDR3: TGCGCCAGCAGCTTGGAGTCTATAAATTCACCCCTCCACTTT.

The CDR3 here is CASSPLLAGGPNEQYF. In DNA, the CDR3 is TGTGCCAGCAGCCCTCTCCTAGCGGGAGGGCCGAACGAGCAGTACTTC. This rearrangement joins TRBV6-2 or TRBV6-3 to TRBJ2-7, with 12 positions matching TRBD2. The CDR3 runs 16 residues. Germline CDR1 reads MNHEY; CDR2 reads SVGEGT. The V segment lost 6 bases and the J segment 5 bases; nucleotides outside the gene matches: 11.

This chain connects TRBV18 to TRBJ1-1; no firm D call. In germline, CDR1 is KGHSH, CDR2 LQKENI. This CDR3 has 13 residues. Trimming stripped 6 bases from V and 1 base from J, with 9 bases between. Written as DNA, the CDR3 is TGTGCCAGCTCTCCCCAGGCGAACACTGAAGCTTTCTTT. This encodes CASSPQANTEAFF. Full variable domain (rest looked up from reference TRBV18 and TRBJ1-1): NAGVMQNPRHLVRRRGQEARLRCSPMKGHSHVYWYRQLPEEGLKFMVYLQKENIIDESGMPKERFSAEFPKEGPSILRIQQVVRGDSAAYFCASSPQANTEAFFGQGTRLTVV.

This clone was observed a few times. The V call is TRBV4-1, the J call TRBJ2-5; D is perhaps TRBD2 (7 bases). The CDR3 has 17 residues. V was cut by 0 bases and J by 7 bases, with 21 bases left in between. Germline V gene sequence: CDR1 MGHRA, CDR2 YSYEKL. The CDR3 spells CASSQDLMAGAPSTQYF. In DNA form, the CDR3 reads TGCGCCAGCAGCCAAGATCTGATGGCGGGGGCCCCTTCGACCCAGTACTTC.